These 14 T cell receptor beta chains originate from one sample sequenced in a study of cytomegalovirus exposure and HLA in healthy donors. Primers included in the PCR were 60 Vbeta and 13 Jbeta primers. Produced via immunoSEQ multiplex PCR; TCRdb's table is partial and in-frame only. This repertoire includes about 200,000 clones. Sequencing was performed on PBMCs. Receptor source: a girl aged 2 to 9 in good health and CMV-seropositive.

V and J are TRBV25-1 and TRBJ2-2; D perhaps matches TRBD2 (6 bases). The CDR3 covers 16 residues. Germline V CDR1 and CDR2: MGHDK, SYGVNS. V was shortened by 7 bases and J by 5 bases, with 20 bases between the two germline ends. CDR3 DNA sequence: TGTGCCAGCAATAATCCCCAGGGAGGAGGGACCGGGGAGCTGTTTTTT. Amino acids: CASNNPQGGGTGELFF.

The chain has TRBV6-6 and TRBJ2-4; 7 nucleotides line up with TRBD2. The germline gives CDR1 MNHNY, CDR2 SVGAGI (reference sequence). J was trimmed by 8 bases and V by 8 bases; bases with no gene match: 15. The CDR3 is 15 residues long. The CDR3 loop is CASSIRGGNAYIQYF. CDR3 sequence (DNA): TGTGCCAGCTCGATTAGGGGAGGGAATGCGTACATTCAGTACTTC.

The chain recombines TRBV15 with TRBJ1-2; 7 positions match TRBD1. V trimming: 1 base; J trimming: 5 bases; junction bases outside the gene matches: 4. CDR1 and CDR2 from the germline V gene are LNHNV and YYDKDF (reference sequence). CDR3 length: 14 amino acids. Written as DNA, the CDR3 is TGTGCCACCAGCAGAGCCGGACAGGAGTATGGCTACACCTTC. Translating gives CATSRAGQEYGYTF. Using reference TRBV15 and TRBJ1-2 for the parts outside the CDR3, the full variable domain is DAMVIQNPRYQVTQFGKPVTLSCSQTLNHNVMYWYQQKSSQAPKLLFHYYDKDFNNEADTPDNFQSRRPNTSFCFLDIRSPGLGDTAMYLCATSRAGQEYGYTFGSGTRLTVV.

J is TRBJ1-2 and V is TRBV5-1, with a weak D call TRBD1 (5 bases). CDR1 is SGHRS and CDR2 is YFSETQ in the germline V gene. The CDR3 contains 16 residues. V was trimmed by 4 bases and J by 2 bases, leaving 18 bases between them. CDR3 sequence reads: CASSLSDRTGNYGYTF. In nucleotides, the CDR3 is TGCGCCAGCAGCCTTTCCGATCGTACAGGAAACTATGGCTACACCTTC.

The CDR3 loop reads CASSLNSADTQYF. The CDR3 nucleotides are TGTGCCAGCAGTTTAAATAGTGCAGATACGCAGTATTTT. V is TRBV27 and J is TRBJ2-3, with D uncertain. This CDR3 is built from 13 residues. Per the germline V gene, CDR1 is MNHEY and CDR2 is SMNVEV (reference sequence). V lost 2 bases to trimming and J lost 4 bases, with 7 bases between them.

V and J are TRBV30 and TRBJ2-7; TRBD2 might be the D (6 bases). Trimming removed 4 bases at V and 4 bases at J, with 8 bases between. Germline CDR1 is GTSNPN and CDR2 is SVGIG (reference sequence). This CDR3 spans 11 amino acids. CDR3 amino acids: CAWNGGYEQYF. CDR3 bases: TGTGCCTGGAATGGAGGGTACGAGCAGTACTTC.

The genes are TRBV2 and TRBJ1-2, with no clear D. The V and J ends lost 4 bases and 3 bases respectively, with 12 bases between them. The germline CDR1 and CDR2 sequences are SNHLY and FYNNEI. CDR3 size: 14 residues. The CDR3 reads CASSGPQSYYGYTF. The CDR3 region has the DNA TGTGCCAGCAGTGGTCCACAGTCCTACTATGGCTACACCTTC. Using reference TRBV2 and TRBJ1-2 for the parts outside the CDR3, the full variable domain is EPEVTQTPSHQVTQMGQEVILRCVPISNHLYFYWYRQILGQKVEFLVSFYNNEISEKSEIFDDQFSVERPDGSNFTLKIRSTKLEDSAMYFCASSGPQSYYGYTFGSGTRLTVV.

The genes are TRBV10-3 and TRBJ2-7; D may be TRBD1 (5 bases). Germline V gene data show CDR1 as ENHRY and CDR2 as SYGVKD. The CDR3 spans 15 residues. The V gene lost 0 bases and the J gene lost 4 bases, with 13 bases spanning the gap. The CDR3 region has the DNA TGTGCCATCAGTGAGTCTAAGGGGATAGCATACGAGCAGTACTTC. Protein: CAISESKGIAYEQYF.

This chain uses TRBV6-6 with TRBJ2-1; 11 nucleotides match TRBD2. Germline CDR1 and CDR2: MNHNY and SVGAGI (reference sequence). The CDR3 contains 14 residues. Trimming removed 6 bases from V and 7 bases from J; junction bases left unmatched: 5. CDR3 amino acids: CASSPRLAGNEQFF. Written as DNA, the CDR3 is TGTGCCAGCAGCCCGCGACTAGCGGGGAATGAGCAGTTCTTC.

This chain connects TRBV5-1 to TRBJ2-2; D is ambiguous. Germline V gene lookup returns CDR1 SGHRS and CDR2 YFSETQ. The CDR3 spans 15 residues. Trimming removed 0 bases from V and 0 bases from J, with 6 bases in between. The CDR3 is CASSLVEANTGELFF. Written as DNA, the CDR3 is TGCGCCAGCAGCTTGGTAGAAGCGAACACCGGGGAGCTGTTTTTT.

The chain uses TRBV28 and TRBJ1-4, with 9 bases matching TRBD1. The CDR3 has 15 amino acids. Trimming took 5 bases from V and 4 from J; bases not matched to a gene: 5. Germline assignment: CDR1 MDHEN and CDR2 SYDVKM. The CDR3: CASSHTGGFNEKLFF. CDR3 coding DNA: TGTGCCAGCAGTCACACAGGGGGCTTTAATGAAAAACTGTTTTTT.

The genes are TRBV5-1 and TRBJ2-1; tentative D call: TRBD2 (5 bases). Trimming removed 0 bases from V and 0 bases from J, with 10 bases in between. This CDR3 has 16 amino acids. Germline V gene sequence: CDR1 SGHRS, CDR2 YFSETQ. The CDR3 DNA reads as TGCGCCAGCAGCTTGGACGGGGTGAGCTCCTACAATGAGCAGTTCTTC. This sequence encodes CASSLDGVSSYNEQFF.

The chain uses TRBV6-5 and TRBJ1-6, with a weak D call TRBD1 (5 bases). V lost 6 bases and J 5 bases, leaving 11 bases between the germline ends. The CDR3 is made up of 14 amino acids. Per the germline V gene, CDR1 is MNHEY and CDR2 is SVGAGI. The CDR3 here is CASRTDIHNSPLHF. The CDR3 nucleotides are TGTGCCAGCAGAACGGACATCCATAATTCACCCCTCCACTTT.

The chain has TRBV18 and TRBJ1-1; TRBD1 might be the D (6 bases). CDR1 and CDR2 from the germline V gene are KGHSH and LQKENI. Trimming removed 4 bases from V and 0 bases from J, with 15 bases in between. This CDR3 has 16 amino acids. The chain's CDR3 is CASSLNDRLMNTEAFF. DNA for the CDR3: TGTGCCAGCTCACTAAACGACAGGCTCATGAACACTGAAGCTTTCTTT.